Below, one TCR beta chain is given with its context. What it binds is unknown. Looked up from germline, CDR1 is LGHDT and CDR2 is YNNKEL (reference sequence). With 4 bases clipped from V and 7 bases from J, the junction kept 8 bases outside the gene matches. The CDR3 totals 15 residues. Repertoires were generated with immunoSEQ multiplex PCR, while TCRdb's copy carries only in-frame clones and drops some. The sample has about 120,000 clones; more than 80% are singletons. This record belongs to a study of T cell responses to AZD1222 COVID-19 vaccine. Findings of the study overall: Repertoire sampling happened only post peak T cell response.

This chain connects TRBV3-1 (or the pseudogene TRBV3-2) to TRBJ2-1; 9 bases are shared with TRBD2. The clonotype was recovered from an adult who received the MenACWY meningococcal vaccine as a control. The sample consisted of peripheral blood, taken 28 days after the second dose of the MenACWY control vaccine. CDR3 nucleotides: TGTGCCAGCAGCCCCTTAGCGGGAGTTTCAAATGAGCAGTTCTTC. Translated, it gives CASSPLAGVSNEQFF.